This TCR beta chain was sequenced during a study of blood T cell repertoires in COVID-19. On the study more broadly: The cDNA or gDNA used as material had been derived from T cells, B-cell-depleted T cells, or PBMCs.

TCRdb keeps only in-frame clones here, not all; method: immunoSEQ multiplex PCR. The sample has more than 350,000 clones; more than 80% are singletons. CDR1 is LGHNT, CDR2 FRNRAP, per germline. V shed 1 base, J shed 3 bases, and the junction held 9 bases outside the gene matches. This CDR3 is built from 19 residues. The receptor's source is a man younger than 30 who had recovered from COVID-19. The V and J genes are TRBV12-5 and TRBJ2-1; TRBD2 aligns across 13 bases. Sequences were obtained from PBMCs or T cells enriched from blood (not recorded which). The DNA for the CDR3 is TGTGCTAGTGGTTTGGCACTAGCGGGAGGGCCGGGTAGCTACAATGAGCAGTTCTTC. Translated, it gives CASGLALAGGPGSYNEQFF.